These 21 T cell receptor beta chains share one sample of origin, sequenced in a study of technical replicates of blood from four donors. Produced via immunoSEQ multiplex PCR; TCRdb's table is partial and in-frame only. The sample shows around 100,000 clones, roughly 94% of them seen only once. Material: T cells isolated from PBMCs. The source is a human donor in good health.

This clone was recorded once. The gene calls are TRBV19 and TRBJ1-5, with TRBD1 identical over 7 bases. CDR1 and CDR2 from the germline V gene are LNHDA and SQIVND (reference sequence). V was clipped by 8 bases and J by 7 bases; unmatched bases: 8. The CDR3 is 13 residues long. CDR3 loop: CASGDRVSQPQHF. The CDR3 coding sequence is TGTGCCAGTGGAGACAGGGTTTCACAGCCCCAGCATTTT.

The V gene is TRBV4-3, the J gene TRBJ2-3; 9 bases align to TRBD1. This CDR3 region has 17 residues. From germline, CDR1 is LGHNA and CDR2 YSLEER. Unmatched junction bases numbered 7, after V lost 1 base and J lost 2 bases. CDR3 DNA sequence: TGCGCCAGCAGCCAAGCGCCGGGACAGGGCTTCACAGATACGCAGTATTTT. Its protein is CASSQAPGQGFTDTQYF.

V and J are TRBV5-1 and TRBJ2-1; TRBD2 matches 12 bases. This CDR3 comprises 16 residues. Germline V gene data show CDR1 as SGHRS and CDR2 as YFSETQ. V shed 3 bases, J shed 6 bases, and the junction held 7 bases outside the gene matches. For the CDR3, the DNA is TGCGCCAGCAGCTCCCGACTAGCGGGAGTCTCCAATGAGCAGTTCTTC. This gives the protein CASSSRLAGVSNEQFF.

V gene TRBV15 combines with J gene TRBJ1-2; no clear D gene. V dropped 0 bases and J dropped 1 base, with 15 bases sitting between them. Germline V lookup: CDR1 LNHNV, CDR2 YYDKDF (reference sequence). The CDR3 covers 17 residues. CDR3 DNA sequence: TGTGCCACCAGCAGAGATAGCTATGAACCGCTTAACTATGGCTACACCTTC. It yields the protein CATSRDSYEPLNYGYTF.

V usage is TRBV19 and J usage is TRBJ1-1, with D possibly matching TRBD1 (6 bases). The CDR3 contains 17 residues. V lost 6 bases, J lost 5 bases, and 25 bases lay in between. Germline lookup yields CDR1 LNHDA and CDR2 SQIVND (reference sequence). The CDR3 here is CASRSTGGGPLETEAFF. In DNA form, the CDR3 reads TGTGCCAGTAGGTCCACGGGGGGCGGCCCCCTGGAGACTGAAGCTTTCTTT.

V is TRBV7-3 and J is TRBJ1-1; D is undetermined. With 1 base removed from V and 1 base from J, the gap between germline ends came to 10 bases. CDR1 is SGHTA and CDR2 is FQGTGA in the germline V gene. The CDR3 is 15 residues long. The chain's CDR3 is CASSLSRAENTEAFF. The DNA of the CDR3 is TGTGCCAGCAGCTTAAGTCGTGCGGAGAACACTGAAGCTTTCTTT.

The chain links TRBV7-2 to TRBJ2-1; 10 bases fit TRBD2. The J segment lost 3 bases and the V segment lost 4 bases, leaving 6 bases of the junction unmatched. The CDR3 is made up of 16 amino acids. Germline V gene lookup returns CDR1 SGHTA and CDR2 FQGNSA. The CDR3 coding sequence is TGTGCCAGCAGCTCACCGGGACTAGCGAGCTACAATGAGCAGTTCTTC. Its protein is CASSSPGLASYNEQFF.

J is TRBJ2-1 and V is TRBV7-3; 9 nucleotides align to TRBD2. Losses at the gene ends were 2 bases for V and 4 bases for J; bases not matched to a gene: 6. Germline assignment: CDR1 SGHTA and CDR2 FQGTGA. This CDR3 comprises 16 residues. The CDR3 here is CASSLGLAGLYNEQFF. CDR3 DNA sequence: TGTGCCAGCAGCTTAGGGCTAGCGGGACTTTACAATGAGCAGTTCTTC.

This clone was observed a single time. V is TRBV7-2 and J is TRBJ1-3, with a tentative D call TRBD1 (5 bases). CDR1 is SGHTA, CDR2 FQGNSA, per germline. Trimming removed 6 bases from V and 0 bases from J, with 18 bases in between. CDR3 length: 17 amino acids. CDR3 in amino acids: CASRPKTLTASGNTIYF. The CDR3 DNA is TGTGCCAGCAGACCTAAAACCCTGACAGCCTCTGGAAACACCATATATTTT.

The gene calls are TRBV5-6 and TRBJ1-2; D is unclear. Trimming took 0 bases from V and 8 from J, leaving 17 bases between them. Germline values: CDR1 SGHDT, CDR2 YYEEEE. The CDR3 is 15 amino acids. The CDR3 DNA reads as TGTGCCAGCAGCTTGGCCTCGGAGGTAGGAATCGGCTACACCTTC. Amino acids: CASSLASEVGIGYTF. The full variable domain, with the rest looked up from reference TRBV5-6 and TRBJ1-2, is DAGVTQSPTHLIKTRGQQVTLRCSPKSGHDTVSWYQQALGQGPQFIFQYYEEEERQRGNFPDRFSGHQFPNYSSELNVNALLLGDSALYLCASSLASEVGIGYTFGSGTRLTVV.

The chain employs TRBV7-9 and TRBJ2-7, with D perhaps matching TRBD1 (6 bases). Germline V gives CDR1 SEHNR, CDR2 FQNEAQ (reference sequence). The V end was cut by 1 base, the J end by 5 bases, with 15 bases between. The CDR3 loop spans 15 amino acids. CDR3 nucleotide sequence: TGTGCCAGCAGCTTAGGGAGTGGGACAATCGACGAGCAGTACTTC. Translated: CASSLGSGTIDEQYF.

This chain connects TRBV10-3 to TRBJ1-1, with 7 bases matching TRBD1. With V trimmed by 4 bases and J by 3 bases, 5 bases remained unmatched. The CDR3 has 14 amino acids. From germline, CDR1 is ENHRY and CDR2 SYGVKD. Here the CDR3 DNA reads TGTGCCATCAGTGGGGACAGAGGGGACACTGAAGCTTTCTTT. Translation: CAISGDRGDTEAFF.

CDR3 protein: CASSLSSTRRNEKLFF. In DNA form, the CDR3 reads TGTGCCAGCAGTTTATCCTCGACCAGGCGAAATGAAAAACTGTTTTTT. The rearrangement joins TRBV28 to TRBJ1-4, with D unresolved. Trimming removed 1 base at V and 5 bases at J, with 14 bases between. Germline V CDR1 and CDR2: MDHEN, SYDVKM. CDR3 size: 16 residues.

CDR3 coding DNA: TGTGCCAGCAGTCCACAGAGCCGCTCCTACGAGCAGTACTTC. The encoded protein is CASSPQSRSYEQYF. V gene TRBV28 combines with J gene TRBJ2-7; D not resolved. With 5 bases removed from V and 0 bases from J, the gap between germline ends came to 11 bases. The germline CDR1 and CDR2 sequences are MDHEN and SYDVKM. The CDR3 totals 14 residues.

This chain links TRBV10-3 with TRBJ2-5; 7 positions agree with TRBD2. The V and J ends lost 7 bases and 5 bases, in that order; junction bases with no gene match: 7. The CDR3 is 13 amino acids. Germline CDR1 and CDR2: ENHRY and SYGVKD. The CDR3 DNA reads TGTGCCATCACTGCGGGAGTCAGGGAGACCCAGTACTTC. Translation: CAITAGVRETQYF.

The chain has TRBV2 and TRBJ2-2; no reliable D call. This CDR3 is built from 13 residues. Looked up from germline, CDR1 is SNHLY and CDR2 is FYNNEI. Between the trimmed V and J ends, which lost 8 bases and 6 bases, there was a span of 13 bases. The CDR3 spells CASQIFEPGELFF. The CDR3 DNA is TGTGCCAGCCAAATCTTTGAGCCCGGGGAGCTGTTTTTT.

The genes are TRBV19 and TRBJ1-1, with D possibly TRBD1 on 6 matching bases. The germline V and J ends were trimmed by 7 bases and 2 bases, with 11 bases remaining between them. This CDR3 spans 13 amino acids. The germline V gene encodes CDR1 LNHDA and CDR2 SQIVND (reference sequence). The CDR3 region has the DNA TGTGCCAGTACCCTAGGGGGAAACACTGAAGCTTTCTTT. Its protein product is CASTLGGNTEAFF.

The genes are TRBV2 and TRBJ2-1; 9 bases agree with TRBD2. V lost 7 bases and J lost 9; bases outside the gene matches: 13. In germline, CDR1 is SNHLY, CDR2 FYNNEI. This CDR3 has 15 residues. The CDR3 nucleotides read TGTGCCAGCACCCCAGGAGGGACTAGCAGTAGTGAGCAGTTCTTC. Amino acids: CASTPGGTSSSEQFF.

This clone was detected only once. V and J are TRBV5-1 and TRBJ2-1, with a possible D match to TRBD2 (6 bases). Germline V gene sequence: CDR1 SGHRS, CDR2 YFSETQ. Trimming cost V 6 bases and J 3 bases, with 19 bases left between them. The CDR3 runs 16 residues. CDR3 DNA sequence: TGCGCCAGCACCGCTTGGTCGGGAGAGGGCTACAATGAGCAGTTCTTC. Encoded protein: CASTAWSGEGYNEQFF.

This rearrangement joins TRBV27 to TRBJ2-2, with TRBD1 matching 9 bases. The trim removed 3 bases at V and 4 bases at J, leaving 6 bases unmatched. Per germline, CDR1 MNHEY and CDR2 SMNVEV (reference sequence). The CDR3 loop spans 16 amino acids. Here the CDR3 reads CASSLYWTGVTGELFF. The CDR3 DNA reads TGTGCCAGCAGTTTGTATTGGACAGGGGTCACCGGGGAGCTGTTTTTT.

The gene calls are TRBV28 and TRBJ2-7; maybe TRBD1 (6 bases). The germline V gene has CDR1 MDHEN and CDR2 SYDVKM. V was clipped by 2 bases and J by 4 bases, with 15 bases between them. This CDR3 is built from 15 residues. CDR3 sequence: CASSLLGQLVYEQYF. The CDR3 coding sequence is TGTGCCAGCAGTTTACTGGGACAATTGGTATACGAGCAGTACTTC.